This TCR beta chain originates from a study of T cell repertoires in cytomegalovirus infection. The overall study: Signatures in public TCR beta sequences pointed to both CMV infection and matching HLA type.

Trimming removed 5 bases from V and 4 bases from J; junction bases left unmatched: 6. The CDR3 spans 13 residues. CDR1 is SQVTM and CDR2 is ANQGSEA in the germline V gene. General observations from the study: Adding up the frequency of public TCR beta families identified people who carried CMV plus the relevant HLA. Predominance within the ex vivo response was attributable to HLA-C-restricted CMV-specific TCR beta clonotypes.

This clonotype was seen once. Its target is unknown. TCRdb re-called the reads with MiXCR, one entry per CDR3 protein. The sample has 250,000 to 300,000 distinct CDR3 sequences, roughly 24% seen once. The receptor comes from a human donor in good health (CMV status not recorded). Some clones in this sample may be carry-over from other donors' samples. J is TRBJ2-7 and V is TRBV29-1, with 9 bases lining up with TRBD2. Material for sequencing was PBMCs. CDR3 DNA sequence: TGCAGCGTTCAGATAGCGGGAGAGTACGAGCAGTACTTC. Translated: CSVQIAGEYEQYF.